Following are 13 T cell receptor beta chains from one sample sequenced in a study of CD8+ T cells in alopecia areata (dated by TCRdb to about 2018). The time point label, read with the paper, signifies: around 28 days on oral tofacitinib. Read against the paper, the sample's treatment or condition label means: oral pan-JAK inhibitor, 5-10 mg twice daily. Receptor amplification or capture employed the immunoSEQ multiplex PCR assay. For TCR sequencing, RNA was extracted from every sample and reverse transcribed into cDNA to serve as template. This is the immuneACCESS table as TCRdb keeps it, with only in-frame sequences that have V and J called. A part of the clones is gone; compared with another copy, unresolved V genes explain less than half, and the rest is unexplained. The sample table contains more than 90,000 clones; only one count was recorded for 60% to 75% of them. Roughly a sixth of the sample is taken by the ten largest.

Sequencing was performed on CD8+ T cells sorted from blood, taken at week 4, from a patient treated with tofacitinib. The receptors shown here come from a human donor with alopecia areata.

The genes are TRBV27 and TRBJ1-1; 7 nucleotides match TRBD1. The CDR3 totals 11 residues. Trimming at V came to 5 bases and at J to 8 bases, leaving 2 bases not matched to a gene. Germline V CDR1 and CDR2: MNHEY, SMNVEV (reference sequence). CDR3 sequence (DNA): TGTGCCAGCAGTGGGGACAGCGAAGCTTTCTTT. Its translation: CASSGDSEAFF.

This sequence joins TRBV5-1 and TRBJ2-5; 14 bases are a match to TRBD2. The germline V gene has CDR1 SGHRS and CDR2 YFSETQ. The CDR3 length is 17 residues. V trimming: 4 bases; J trimming: 1 base; junction bases outside the gene matches: 6. This CDR3 reads CASSEGLAGVGQETQYF. The CDR3 nucleotides are TGCGCCAGCAGCGAGGGACTAGCGGGAGTCGGCCAAGAGACCCAGTACTTC.

This clone was seen a single time. J is TRBJ1-6 and V is TRBV27; TRBD1 aligns across 8 bases. Trimming took 2 bases from V and 8 from J; bases not matched to a gene: 11. This CDR3 is built from 17 residues. The germline CDR1 and CDR2 sequences are MNHEY and SMNVEV (reference sequence). The CDR3 DNA is TGTGCCAGCAGTTTAGGTTACAGGGGGACGATAGATTCACCCCTCCACTTT. Translating it yields CASSLGYRGTIDSPLHF.

This rearrangement joins TRBV9 to TRBJ2-7; a possible D gene is TRBD2 (5 bases). Germline lookup yields CDR1 SGDLS and CDR2 YYNGEE. CDR3 length: 15 residues. V lost 0 bases and J lost 7, with 17 bases in between. The CDR3 loop reads CASSVGSPGSGEQYF. DNA of the CDR3: TGTGCCAGCAGCGTAGGCTCCCCGGGTTCGGGAGAGCAGTACTTC.

This clone was detected only once. V usage is TRBV4-1 and J usage is TRBJ1-2; 7 bases are shared with TRBD1. The trim removed 4 bases at V and 10 bases at J, leaving 6 bases unmatched. The germline V gene has CDR1 MGHRA and CDR2 YSYEKL. The CDR3 length is 12 residues. This chain's CDR3 is CASSPQGGIYTF. The CDR3 nucleotides are TGCGCCAGCAGCCCCCAGGGGGGGATCTACACCTTC.

The J gene is TRBJ2-3, the V gene TRBV4-1, with D possibly being TRBD1 or TRBD2 (6 bases each). Germline V CDR1 and CDR2: MGHRA, YSYEKL. This CDR3 has 15 amino acids. V was pared by 4 bases and J by 6 bases, with 17 bases between. For the CDR3, the DNA is TGCGCCAGCAGCCCCCTGGGGGGCAGGGAGGATACGCAGTATTTT. As protein: CASSPLGGREDTQYF.

The J gene is TRBJ2-2, the V gene TRBV7-9, with D hard to call. V dropped 5 bases and J dropped 3 bases, with 16 bases sitting between them. Germline CDR1 reads SEHNR; CDR2 reads FQNEAQ (reference sequence). This CDR3 has 16 residues. DNA for the CDR3: TGTGCCAGCAGCCCCGCGCGGAACAGCTACACCGGGGAGCTGTTTTTT. Its translation is CASSPARNSYTGELFF.

This rearrangement joins TRBV2 to TRBJ2-7; D is unclear. The germline gives CDR1 SNHLY, CDR2 FYNNEI. CDR3 size: 14 residues. V lost 3 bases and J 1 base, leaving 10 bases between the germline ends. The CDR3 sequence: CASSEADFSYEQYF. Written as DNA, the CDR3 is TGTGCCAGCAGTGAGGCAGATTTTTCCTACGAGCAGTACTTC. Filled out from reference TRBV2 and TRBJ2-7, the complete variable domain reads EPEVTQTPSHQVTQMGQEVILRCVPISNHLYFYWYRQILGQKVEFLVSFYNNEISEKSEIFDDQFSVERPDGSNFTLKIRSTKLEDSAMYFCASSEADFSYEQYFGPGTRLTVT.

The CDR3 sequence is CASSAGTETQYF. The DNA for the CDR3 is TGCGCCAGCAGCGCCGGGACGGAGACCCAGTACTTC. The J gene is TRBJ2-5, the V gene TRBV5-1; either TRBD1 or TRBD2 may fit D (5 bases each). V was cut by 4 bases and J by 5 bases, with 9 bases left in between. The CDR3 loop spans 12 amino acids. The germline gives CDR1 SGHRS, CDR2 YFSETQ. Together with reference TRBV5-1 and TRBJ2-5, the CDR3 gives the full variable domain: KAGVTQTPRYLIKTRGQQVTLSCSPISGHRSVSWYQQTPGQGLQFLFEYFSETQRNKGNFPGRFSGRQFSNSRSEMNVSTLELGDSALYLCASSAGTETQYFGPGTRLLVL.

The chain employs TRBV9 and TRBJ1-2; D is uncertain. Looked up from germline, CDR1 is SGDLS and CDR2 is YYNGEE. This CDR3 contains 14 residues. V was shortened by 4 bases and J by 4 bases, with 14 bases between the two germline ends. The DNA of the CDR3 is TGTGCCAGCAGCACCCCCGGGCAGATCTATGGCTACACCTTC. It encodes CASSTPGQIYGYTF.

This chain connects TRBV2 to TRBJ2-1, with TRBD1 as a possible D gene (6 bases). The CDR3 extends over 16 amino acids. The V and J ends lost 2 bases and 0 bases respectively, with 11 bases between them. In germline, CDR1 is SNHLY, CDR2 FYNNEI. DNA for the CDR3: TGTGCCAGCAGTGAACCAGGACAGAGCTCCTACAATGAGCAGTTCTTC. It encodes CASSEPGQSSYNEQFF.

This clone was observed a few times. This chain uses TRBV30 with TRBJ1-1, with a tentative D call TRBD1 (5 bases). CDR3 size: 11 residues. The ends were cut back, 4 bases at V and 9 bases at J, with 12 bases in the middle. The V gene's germline CDR1 is GTSNPN and CDR2 SVGIG (reference sequence). The CDR3 bases are TGTGCCTGGACACAGGCTATTCAAGCTTTCTTT. This codes for CAWTQAIQAFF.

The chain carries TRBV7-9 and TRBJ1-2, with TRBD1 as a possible D gene (5 bases). The CDR3 totals 14 residues. Trimming removed 5 bases from V and 3 bases from J, with 13 bases in between. From germline, CDR1 is SEHNR and CDR2 FQNEAQ (reference sequence). CDR3 amino acids: CASSPGAGDYGYTF. CDR3 bases: TGTGCCAGCAGCCCCGGGGCCGGGGACTATGGCTACACCTTC.